The 7 T cell receptor beta chains presented below share a single source sample, sequenced in a study of T cell responses to AZD1222 COVID-19 vaccine. Repertoires were generated with immunoSEQ multiplex PCR, while TCRdb's copy carries only in-frame clones and drops some. The data hold about 110,000 clones, with around 89% observed a single time. Sequencing used peripheral blood, obtained on day 0 of AZD1222 vaccination. All receptors come from an adult in good health.

The gene calls are TRBV24-1 and TRBJ2-5; 7 nucleotides match TRBD2. This CDR3 has 17 amino acids. Germline assignment: CDR1 KGHDR and CDR2 SFDVKD. The junction had 11 bases not matched to a gene; V was cut back by 5 bases and J by 0 bases. The CDR3 is CATSGTSGGGYQETQYF. For the CDR3, the DNA is TGTGCCACCAGTGGAACCTCGGGAGGTGGATACCAAGAGACCCAGTACTTC.

This chain connects TRBV1 to TRBJ2-2; the D segment call TRBD2 is taken from the table without a DNA check. TRBV1 is deemed a pseudogene. This CDR3 is 15 amino acids long. The CDR3 coding sequence is TGCACCAGCAGCCGACTAGCGGGATTCACCGGGGAGCTGTTTTTT. Amino acid sequence: CTSSRLAGFTGELFF.

The chain uses TRBV2 and TRBJ1-5; maybe TRBD1 (6 bases). Trimming took 6 bases from V and 0 from J, leaving 9 bases between them. The CDR3 is 14 amino acids. The germline V gene has CDR1 SNHLY and CDR2 FYNNEI. The CDR3 sequence: CASRLQGSNQPQHF. The CDR3 DNA sequence: TGTGCCAGCAGACTACAGGGTAGCAATCAGCCCCAGCATTTT.

V and J are TRBV7-9 and TRBJ1-2; no clear D gene. The CDR3 runs 15 residues. Per germline, CDR1 SEHNR and CDR2 FQNEAQ (reference sequence). Trimming left V 0 bases short and J 0 bases short, with 8 bases between. This CDR3 reads CASSLALTANYGYTF. CDR3 coding DNA: TGTGCCAGCAGCTTAGCGCTTACAGCTAACTATGGCTACACCTTC. The variable domain in full, completed from reference TRBV7-9 and TRBJ1-2, reads DTGVSQNPRHKITKRGQNVTFRCDPISEHNRLYWYRQTLGQGPEFLTYFQNEAQLEKSRLLSDRFSAERPKGSFSTLEIQRTEQGDSAMYLCASSLALTANYGYTFGSGTRLTVV.

The genes are TRBV3-1 (or the pseudogene TRBV3-2) and TRBJ1-1; D is unclear. Trimming removed 1 base at V and 5 bases at J, with 17 bases between. The CDR3 has 16 residues. CDR1 and CDR2 from the germline V gene are LGHDT and YNNKEL (reference sequence). In DNA form, the CDR3 reads TGTGCCAGCAGCCAAGTGGAGGTAGGAGTGAGGACTGAAGCTTTCTTT. This codes for CASSQVEVGVRTEAFF.

This chain uses TRBV7-6 with TRBJ1-1; no clear D gene. The CDR3 has 13 residues. Deletions cut 2 bases from V and 1 base from J, with 5 bases between. Germline lookup yields CDR1 SGHVS and CDR2 FNYEAQ. CDR3 amino acids: CASSLPANTEAFF. The CDR3 DNA reads TGTGCCAGCAGCTTACCAGCGAACACTGAAGCTTTCTTT.

The gene calls are TRBV7-8 and TRBJ2-1; D call uncertain. Germline V gene sequence: CDR1 SGHVS, CDR2 FQNEAQ. The CDR3 sequence is 13 residues long. With 6 bases removed from V and 5 bases from J, the gap between germline ends came to 11 bases. CDR3 sequence: CASRFTRDNEQFF. DNA for the CDR3: TGTGCCAGCAGGTTTACTCGGGACAATGAGCAGTTCTTC.